The 29 T cell receptor beta chains presented below share a single source sample, sequenced in a study of shared clonotypes between healthy human individuals. TCRdb's table, derived via immunoSEQ multiplex PCR, lists solely in-frame clones and lacks some. The sample has a few million clones, 85% to 95% seen once. Source material: naive CD4+ T cells sorted from blood. The subset denotes: CD45RA+ positively selected. The origin of the receptors is a man aged 18 to 30 in good health.

V usage is TRBV19 and J usage is TRBJ2-4; no clear D gene. This CDR3 spans 15 amino acids. V lost 7 bases and J 0 bases, leaving 13 bases between the germline ends. Germline V gives CDR1 LNHDA, CDR2 SQIVND (reference sequence). The CDR3 nucleotides are TGTGCCAGTAACCCCGGCCCGCTAGCCAAAAACATTCAGTACTTC. Protein: CASNPGPLAKNIQYF.

V gene TRBV6-5 combines with J gene TRBJ1-4; the D is unclear. The CDR3 length is 13 residues. In germline, CDR1 is MNHEY, CDR2 SVGAGI. V was pared by 3 bases and J by 8 bases, with 10 bases between. The CDR3, as DNA: TGTGCCAGCAGTTATGGGAATTGGGAAAAACTGTTTTTT. Protein product: CASSYGNWEKLFF.

This chain connects TRBV7-9 to TRBJ1-1; 11 bases fit TRBD1. The germline V gene encodes CDR1 SEHNR and CDR2 FQNEAQ (reference sequence). Unmatched junction bases numbered 6, after V lost 5 bases and J lost 4 bases. The CDR3 totals 15 residues. The CDR3 DNA sequence: TGTGCCAGCAGCCGGACGGGACAGGGGGGCACTGAAGCTTTCTTT. Translation gives CASSRTGQGGTEAFF.

This clone was observed a handful of times. The chain recombines TRBV19 with TRBJ1-3, with 7 bases that match TRBD1. This CDR3 has 14 amino acids. Trimming removed 9 bases from V and 3 bases from J; junction bases left unmatched: 8. Germline lookup yields CDR1 LNHDA and CDR2 SQIVND (reference sequence). The CDR3 protein is CASRQGSSGNTIYF. The CDR3 coding sequence is TGTGCCAGCAGACAGGGTTCGAGTGGAAACACCATATATTTT.

Comments on this clone: This specimen includes other DNA sequences encoding the same CDR3. This sequence joins TRBV6-5 and TRBJ1-2; possible D gene TRBD1, 5 bases. Germline V CDR1 and CDR2: MNHEY, SVGAGI. V gave up 3 bases and J gave up 4 bases, with 12 bases separating them. The CDR3 runs 14 residues. The CDR3 sequence is CASSYEAGLYGYTF. In DNA form, the CDR3 reads TGTGCCAGCAGTTATGAGGCAGGGCTCTATGGCTACACCTTC.

The V call is TRBV6-1, the J call TRBJ2-7, with D tentatively TRBD1 or TRBD2 (6 bases each). The V end was cut by 3 bases, the J end by 4 bases, with 16 bases between. Germline CDR1 MNHNS, CDR2 SASEGT. The CDR3 spans 15 residues. CDR3 amino acids: CASSDGFGGGYEQYF. The CDR3 DNA follows: TGTGCCAGCAGTGACGGCTTCGGGGGCGGGTACGAGCAGTACTTC.

The rearrangement uses TRBV5-1 and TRBJ1-2; D is possibly TRBD1 (5 bases). The V gene lost 4 bases and the J gene lost 0 bases, with 13 bases spanning the gap. Germline assignment: CDR1 SGHRS and CDR2 YFSETQ. The CDR3 totals 15 residues. CDR3 amino acids: CASSAGGTSNYGYTF. CDR3 in DNA: TGCGCCAGCAGCGCGGGGGGGACTTCTAACTATGGCTACACCTTC. Using reference TRBV5-1 and TRBJ1-2 for the parts outside the CDR3, the full variable domain is KAGVTQTPRYLIKTRGQQVTLSCSPISGHRSVSWYQQTPGQGLQFLFEYFSETQRNKGNFPGRFSGRQFSNSRSEMNVSTLELGDSALYLCASSAGGTSNYGYTFGSGTRLTVV.

The V call is TRBV15, the J call TRBJ1-1, with D perhaps TRBD1 (6 bases). The germline gives CDR1 LNHNV, CDR2 YYDKDF (reference sequence). The CDR3 totals 14 residues. V lost 1 base, J lost 5 bases, and 11 bases lay in between. For the CDR3, the DNA is TGTGCCACCAGCAGAGTCAGGGGTTGGACTGAAGCTTTCTTT. It translates to CATSRVRGWTEAFF. Full variable domain (missing parts from reference TRBV15 and TRBJ1-1): DAMVIQNPRYQVTQFGKPVTLSCSQTLNHNVMYWYQQKSSQAPKLLFHYYDKDFNNEADTPDNFQSRRPNTSFCFLDIRSPGLGDTAMYLCATSRVRGWTEAFFGQGTRLTVV.

The J gene is TRBJ2-7, the V gene TRBV5-1; tentatively, D is TRBD2 (5 bases). V lost 4 bases and J lost 7, with 15 bases in between. In germline, CDR1 is SGHRS, CDR2 YFSETQ. This CDR3 has 13 amino acids. The CDR3 DNA is TGCGCCAGCAGCCCCCCCCAACCGGGGGAGCAGTACTTC. The encoded protein is CASSPPQPGEQYF.

The chain links TRBV30 to TRBJ2-1; no firm D call. Per germline, CDR1 GTSNPN and CDR2 SVGIG (reference sequence). V lost 4 bases, J lost 9 bases, and 13 bases lay in between. The CDR3 has 12 residues. DNA for the CDR3: TGTGCCTGGATGGCCGGGCGCAGTGAGCAGTTCTTC. This encodes CAWMAGRSEQFF.

The chain recombines TRBV5-8 with TRBJ2-3; D gene uncertain. Germline CDR1 SGHTS, CDR2 YDEGEE. Trimming cost V 5 bases and J 0 bases, with 7 bases left between them. The CDR3 has 13 amino acids. In nucleotides, the CDR3 is TGTGCCAGCAGAATCACCAGCACAGATACGCAGTATTTT. Translating it yields CASRITSTDTQYF. Together with reference TRBV5-8 and TRBJ2-3, the CDR3 gives the full variable domain: EAGVTQSPTHLIKTRGQQATLRCSPISGHTSVYWYQQALGLGLQFLLWYDEGEERNRGNFPPRFSGRQFPNYSSELNVNALELEDSALYLCASRITSTDTQYFGPGTRLTVL.

This clone was counted only a few times. The chain has TRBV30 and TRBJ1-4, with D maybe TRBD1 (6 bases). The germline V gene encodes CDR1 GTSNPN and CDR2 SVGIG (reference sequence). V was shortened by 3 bases and J by 8 bases, with 13 bases between the two germline ends. The CDR3 has 13 residues. The CDR3 coding sequence is TGTGCCTGGAGCAGGGGTTTAAGCGAAAAACTGTTTTTT. This encodes CAWSRGLSEKLFF.

This chain uses TRBV2 with TRBJ1-5; 10 nucleotides line up with TRBD1. The CDR3 runs 16 residues. V shed 5 bases and J 5 bases; nucleotides not matched to a gene: 9. Germline V CDR1 and CDR2: SNHLY, FYNNEI. CDR3 amino acids: CASSPWDRGVDQPQHF. The DNA for the CDR3 is TGTGCCAGCAGTCCCTGGGACAGGGGAGTAGATCAGCCCCAGCATTTT.

V gene TRBV5-1 combines with J gene TRBJ1-1; TRBD1 aligns across 7 bases. J gave up 4 bases and V 1 base, and 10 bases lay outside the gene matches. The CDR3 is made up of 16 amino acids. In germline, CDR1 is SGHRS, CDR2 YFSETQ. CDR3 nucleotide sequence: TGCGCCAGCAGCTTGACAGGGGATCGTGTGGGCACTGAAGCTTTCTTT. Translating gives CASSLTGDRVGTEAFF.

The chain couples TRBV6-5 to TRBJ2-2; D is tentatively TRBD1 or TRBD2 (5 bases each). Trimming pared 0 bases from V and 5 bases from J, leaving 13 bases between. This CDR3 contains 16 residues. Germline V CDR1 and CDR2: MNHEY, SVGAGI. CDR3 amino acids: CASSYSSGTGTGELFF. In nucleotides, the CDR3 is TGTGCCAGCAGTTACTCCTCGGGGACGGGAACCGGGGAGCTGTTTTTT.

A word on this clone: Different DNA sequences within this sample yield the same CDR3. The V gene is TRBV30, the J gene TRBJ1-2, with TRBD1 matching 9 bases. This CDR3 has 13 residues. Germline V gene data show CDR1 as GTSNPN and CDR2 as SVGIG (reference sequence). After removal of 3 bases from V and 7 bases from J, the junction contained 6 bases not matched to a gene. CDR3 nucleotide sequence: TGTGCCTGGAGCGTACAGGGGGCCGGTGGCTACACCTTC. This translates into CAWSVQGAGGYTF.

The J gene is TRBJ2-1, the V gene TRBV30, with 14 positions matching TRBD2. The J segment lost 0 bases and the V segment lost 3 bases, leaving 10 bases of the junction unmatched. The V gene's germline CDR1 is GTSNPN and CDR2 SVGIG (reference sequence). The CDR3 is made up of 19 amino acids. The CDR3 protein is CAWSVTRTSGGSSYNEQFF. For the CDR3, the DNA is TGTGCCTGGAGCGTAACAAGGACTAGCGGGGGGAGCTCCTACAATGAGCAGTTCTTC. Complete variable domain (other parts from reference TRBV30 and TRBJ2-1): SQTIHQWPATLVQPVGSPLSLECTVEGTSNPNLYWYRQAAGRGLQLLFYSVGIGQISSEVPQNLSASRPQDRQFILSSKKLLLSDSGFYLCAWSVTRTSGGSSYNEQFFGPGTRLTVL.

This clone was observed a single time. This chain connects TRBV4-3 to TRBJ2-3, with D possibly being TRBD2 (5 bases). CDR1 LGHNA and CDR2 YSLEER come from the germline V gene. The CDR3 sequence is 14 residues long. V lost 0 bases and J 6 bases, leaving 10 bases between the germline ends. The CDR3 is CASSQEGGADTQYF. In nucleotides, the CDR3 is TGCGCCAGCAGCCAAGAAGGAGGCGCTGATACGCAGTATTTT.

DNA of the CDR3: TGCGCCAGCAGCCATGGTTACCGGACTGCGAGTAAAGATACGCAGTATTTT. The encoded protein is CASSHGYRTASKDTQYF. The chain employs TRBV4-1 and TRBJ2-3, with D tentatively TRBD2 (5 bases). This CDR3 region has 17 residues. Looked up from germline, CDR1 is MGHRA and CDR2 is YSYEKL. V was pared by 3 bases and J by 5 bases, with 21 bases between.

Remarks on this clone: The identical CDR3 is also encoded by other nucleotide sequences in the sample. The V gene is TRBV5-1, the J gene TRBJ2-3; D is uncertain. V lost 0 bases and J lost 4, with 6 bases in between. The CDR3 covers 13 residues. Germline CDR1 is SGHRS and CDR2 is YFSETQ. CDR3 sequence reads: CASSLGVADTQYF. Written as DNA, the CDR3 is TGCGCCAGCAGCTTGGGGGTTGCAGATACGCAGTATTTT.

The chain carries TRBV5-8 and TRBJ1-5; no firm D call. The CDR3 extends over 12 amino acids. The germline V gene has CDR1 SGHTS and CDR2 YDEGEE. V dropped 4 bases and J dropped 7 bases, with 9 bases sitting between them. The CDR3 DNA reads TGTGCCAGCAGCCCCCAATGGCAGCCCCAGCATTTT. Protein product: CASSPQWQPQHF.

The V and J genes are TRBV10-2 and TRBJ2-7, with 7 bases identical to TRBD2. V gave up 0 bases and J gave up 4 bases; unmatched junction bases: 18. Germline assignment: CDR1 WSHSY and CDR2 SAAADI. The CDR3 covers 19 residues. CDR3 amino acids: CASSESRGRAGGGFYEQYF. In DNA, the CDR3 is TGCGCCAGCAGTGAGTCGCGGGGCAGGGCCGGCGGGGGATTTTACGAGCAGTACTTC.

The chain is built from TRBV6-4 and TRBJ2-7, with D unresolved. V shed 6 bases and J shed 0 bases, with 21 bases lying between them. Germline V gene sequence: CDR1 MRHNA, CDR2 SNTAGT. The CDR3 loop spans 17 amino acids. In nucleotides, the CDR3 is TGTGCCAGCAGCGAACAAGCCGGACGGACCTACTCCTACGAGCAGTACTTC. Its translation is CASSEQAGRTYSYEQYF.

This clone came up once. The chain uses TRBV10-3 and TRBJ2-6; D might be TRBD1 (7 bases). V was trimmed by 6 bases and J by 2 bases, leaving 17 bases between them. Germline values: CDR1 ENHRY, CDR2 SYGVKD. This CDR3 is 17 amino acids long. This CDR3 is CAISRPDREAGANVLTF. The CDR3 DNA follows: TGTGCCATCAGCCGCCCCGACAGGGAGGCTGGGGCCAACGTCCTGACTTTC.

The chain recombines TRBV6-5 with TRBJ2-7; D may be TRBD2 (6 bases). Germline V lookup: CDR1 MNHEY, CDR2 SVGAGI. V was cut by 10 bases and J by 7 bases, with 8 bases left in between. The CDR3 consists of 9 residues. CDR3 nucleotide sequence: TGTGCCAACGGGGGAGAGCAGTACTTC. It encodes CANGGEQYF.

This sequence joins TRBV28 and TRBJ1-3; D is perhaps TRBD1 (5 bases). V shed 5 bases and J shed 0 bases, with 11 bases lying between them. CDR1 is MDHEN and CDR2 is SYDVKM in the germline V gene. The CDR3 length is 15 residues. This chain's CDR3 is CASSTGVFSGNTIYF. The CDR3 region has the DNA TGTGCCAGCAGTACGGGGGTATTCTCTGGAAACACCATATATTTT.

The rearrangement uses TRBV29-1 and TRBJ2-3, with no clear D. CDR1 and CDR2 from the germline V gene are SQVTM and ANQGSEA. Trimming left V 0 bases short and J 1 base short, with 5 bases between. The CDR3 sequence is 13 residues long. The chain's CDR3 is CSVEDERTDTQYF. In nucleotides, the CDR3 is TGCAGCGTTGAAGATGAACGCACAGATACGCAGTATTTT.

This sequence joins TRBV11-2 and TRBJ2-7; TRBD1 aligns across 12 bases. V trimming: 3 bases; J trimming: 5 bases; junction bases outside the gene matches: 11. Germline lookup yields CDR1 SGHAT and CDR2 FQNNGV. The length of the CDR3 is 17 residues. The CDR3 loop is CASSLAQTGTGGDEQYF. CDR3 sequence (DNA): TGTGCCAGCAGCTTGGCGCAAACCGGGACAGGGGGCGACGAGCAGTACTTC.

The chain's CDR3 is CASSLGGGSETQYF. DNA of the CDR3: TGTGCCAGCAGCTTAGGAGGAGGGTCGGAGACCCAGTACTTC. The chain has TRBV7-9 and TRBJ2-5; tentative D call: TRBD2 (6 bases). Deletions cut 1 base from V and 5 bases from J, with 11 bases between. Germline CDR1 is SEHNR and CDR2 is FQNEAQ (reference sequence). The CDR3 covers 14 residues.